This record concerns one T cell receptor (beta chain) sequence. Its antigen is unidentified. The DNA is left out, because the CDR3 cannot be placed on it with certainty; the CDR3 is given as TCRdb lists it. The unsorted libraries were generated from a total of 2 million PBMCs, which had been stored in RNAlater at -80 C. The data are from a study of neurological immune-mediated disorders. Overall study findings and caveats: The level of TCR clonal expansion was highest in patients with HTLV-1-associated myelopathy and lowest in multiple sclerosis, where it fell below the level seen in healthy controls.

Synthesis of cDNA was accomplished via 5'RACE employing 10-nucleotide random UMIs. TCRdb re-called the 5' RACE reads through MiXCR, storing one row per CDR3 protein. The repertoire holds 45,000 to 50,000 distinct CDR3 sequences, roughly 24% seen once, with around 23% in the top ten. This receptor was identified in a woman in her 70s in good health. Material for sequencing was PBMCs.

This CDR3 reads CASSFYICSARRRDRRYEQYF. V and J are TRBV7-2 and TRBJ2-7; no DNA check was done on the table's D call, TRBD2. The CDR3 is 21 amino acids in total, end residues counted. Germline V gene lookup returns CDR1 SGHTA and CDR2 FQGNSA.